A selection of T cell receptor beta chains follows, all from one sample in a study of Ad26.COV2.S vaccination and SARS-CoV-2 variants. Sequencing was performed with immunoSEQ multiplex PCR; in TCRdb, only in-frame clones are kept and a portion is missing. The table has more than 300,000 clones, around 84% seen once. This specimen was peripheral blood, taken in a trial of Ad26.COV2.S vaccine versus placebo. The receptors shown here come from a person aged 18-60 years who received the Ad26.COV2.S COVID-19 vaccine or a placebo. CDR3s include the opening cysteine and the closing phenylalanine or tryptophan. A D gene is named only where the DNA matches it firmly. Size values are once, few and many counts, or a class for expanded clones, and some rows have none.

size: .; V: TRBV6-2/TRBV6-3; J: TRBJ2-3; D: .; DNA: TGTGCCAGCAGTCGAAGGGCCGCCGATACGCAGTATTTT; CDR3: CASSRRAADTQYF
size: few; V: TRBV25-1; J: TRBJ1-6; D: .; DNA: TGTGCCAGCGAGGGAGAAAGCGGCCTCGGGTCACCCCTCCACTTT; CDR3: CASEGESGLGSPLHF
size: .; V: TRBV20-1; J: TRBJ1-1; D: .; DNA: TGCAGTGCTGGGACGAACACTGAAGCTTTCTTT; CDR3: CSAGTNTEAFF
size: few; V: TRBV2; J: TRBJ1-6; D: .; DNA: TGTGCCAGCAGCGCGAGCATTGGGGTGACACCCCTCCACTTT; CDR3: CASSASIGVTPLHF
size: .; V: TRBV7-8; J: TRBJ2-5; D: TRBD2; DNA: TGTGCCAGCAGCTTCCTTGGGGGACTAGGATACCAAGAGACCCAGTACTTC; CDR3: CASSFLGGLGYQETQYF
size: .; V: TRBV2; J: TRBJ2-3; D: .; DNA: TGTGCCAGCCAACCGGGACTTACAGATACGCAGTATTTT; CDR3: CASQPGLTDTQYF
size: .; V: TRBV24-1; J: TRBJ2-3; D: .; DNA: TGTGCCACCAGTGATTTCAAAAGGGATACGCAGTATTTT; CDR3: CATSDFKRDTQYF
size: .; V: TRBV29-1; J: TRBJ2-7; D: .; DNA: TGCAGCGTCCAGGGCCTGGGGCTTGACTACGAGCAGTACTTC; CDR3: CSVQGLGLDYEQYF
size: .; V: TRBV15; J: TRBJ2-7; D: TRBD1; DNA: TGTGCCACCAGCAGAGCCGGGACAGGGATGGGCGAGCAGTACTTC; CDR3: CATSRAGTGMGEQYF
size: .; V: TRBV7-6; J: TRBJ2-5; D: .; DNA: TGTGCCAGCAGCTGGGACCCGGGCCAAGAGACCCAGTACTTC; CDR3: CASSWDPGQETQYF
size: .; V: TRBV5-1; J: TRBJ1-6; D: TRBD1; DNA: TGCGCCAGCAGACCTAGACAGGGGGACTCACCCCTCCACTTT; CDR3: CASRPRQGDSPLHF